The T cell receptor beta chain described here comes from a study of beta chain features in type 1 diabetes. Study-wide points: Among all four CD4+ subsets, Type 1 diabetes patients had TCRB CDR3s that were moderately but significantly shorter. Junctions at VDJ sites from type 1 diabetes patients had fewer insertions and more deletions.

The entirety of the isolated RNA underwent reverse transcription, so expressed TCRB transcripts were sequenced. Repertoires were generated with immunoSEQ multiplex PCR, while TCRdb's copy carries only in-frame clones and drops some. The data contain a few hundred thousand clones, over 9% of them seen just once; the ten biggest clones take up about 0.6%. This clone was counted a few times. Its antigen remains unidentified. Once sorted, every population was more than 98% pure. V dropped 4 bases and J dropped 5; count of bases not matched to a gene: 5. The CDR3 covers 14 residues. The V gene's germline CDR1 is MNHEY and CDR2 SMNVEV (reference sequence).

The receptor was derived from a man aged 25-40 years with type 1 diabetes. Sequenced material: central memory CD4+ T cells from blood. This chain links TRBV27 with TRBJ1-1; 9 positions agree with TRBD1. This chain's CDR3 is CASSYRGRGTEAFF. CDR3 DNA sequence: TGTGCCAGCAGTTACAGGGGGCGCGGTACTGAAGCTTTCTTT.